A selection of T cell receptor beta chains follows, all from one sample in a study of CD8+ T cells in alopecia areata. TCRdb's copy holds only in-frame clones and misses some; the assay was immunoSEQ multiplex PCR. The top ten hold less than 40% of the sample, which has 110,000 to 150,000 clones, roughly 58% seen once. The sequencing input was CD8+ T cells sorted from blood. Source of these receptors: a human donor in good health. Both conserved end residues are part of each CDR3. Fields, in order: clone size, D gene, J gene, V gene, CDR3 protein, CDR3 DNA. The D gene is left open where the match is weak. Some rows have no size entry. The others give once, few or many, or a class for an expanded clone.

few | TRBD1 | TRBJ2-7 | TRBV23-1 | CASSQPTGTGGF | TGCGCCAGCAGTCAACCGACCGGGACAGGCGGTTTC
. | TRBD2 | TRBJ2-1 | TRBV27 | CASSLSWDYLNEQFF | TGTGCCAGCAGTTTATCGTGGGACTACCTCAATGAGCAGTTCTTC
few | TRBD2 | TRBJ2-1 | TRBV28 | CASSRGLAGNNEQFF | TGTGCCAGCAGCCGGGGACTAGCGGGAAACAATGAGCAGTTCTTC
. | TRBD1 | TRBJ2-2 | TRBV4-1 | CASSQETGGGTGELFF | TGCGCCAGCAGCCAAGAGACAGGGGGCGGTACCGGGGAGCTGTTTTTT
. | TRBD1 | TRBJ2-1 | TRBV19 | CASLDRGPNEQFF | TGTGCCAGTTTGGACAGGGGACCCAATGAGCAGTTCTTC
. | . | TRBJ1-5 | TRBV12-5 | CASGLWSFSNQPQHF | TGTGCTAGTGGTTTGTGGAGTTTTAGCAATCAGCCCCAGCATTTT
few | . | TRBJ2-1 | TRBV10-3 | CAISDQYSYNEQFF | TGTGCCATCAGTGACCAATACTCCTACAATGAGCAGTTCTTC
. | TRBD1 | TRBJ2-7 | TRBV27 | CASGTLGQGPYEQYF | TGTGCCAGCGGGACATTGGGACAGGGCCCCTACGAGCAGTACTTC
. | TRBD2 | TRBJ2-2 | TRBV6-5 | CASSSSGPNTGELFF | TGTGCCAGCAGTTCTAGCGGGCCGAACACCGGGGAGCTGTTTTTT
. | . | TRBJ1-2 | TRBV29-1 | CSVENRDYGYTF | TGCAGCGTTGAGAACAGGGACTATGGCTACACCTTC
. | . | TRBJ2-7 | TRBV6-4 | CASRMRVTYEQYF | TGTGCCAGCAGGATGAGAGTTACCTACGAGCAGTACTTC
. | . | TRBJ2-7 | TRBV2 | CASKISYEQYF | TGTGCCAGCAAGATTTCCTACGAGCAGTACTTC
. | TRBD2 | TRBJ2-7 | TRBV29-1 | CSVEGPGLAGGYSYEQYF | TGCAGCGTTGAAGGGCCGGGACTAGCGGGAGGATACTCCTACGAGCAGTACTTC
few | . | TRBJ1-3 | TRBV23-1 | CASSLMGTIYF | TGCGCCAGCAGTCTTATGGGCACCATATATTTT
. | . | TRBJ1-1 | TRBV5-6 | CASSLSGTPLNTEAFF | TGTGCCAGCAGCTTGAGTGGGACACCCCTGAACACTGAAGCTTTCTTT
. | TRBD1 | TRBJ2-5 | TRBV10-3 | CAISERDRGGETQYF | TGTGCCATCAGTGAGCGGGACAGGGGTGGCGAGACCCAGTACTTC
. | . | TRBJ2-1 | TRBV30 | CAWTSESYNEQFF | TGTGCCTGGACCAGCGAGTCCTACAATGAGCAGTTCTTC
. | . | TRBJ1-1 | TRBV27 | CASSPLDSNTEAFF | TGTGCCAGCAGCCCTTTGGACAGTAACACTGAAGCTTTCTTT
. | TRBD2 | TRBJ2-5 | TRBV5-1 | CASSFSLAGEETQYF | TGCGCCAGCAGCTTCAGTCTAGCGGGAGAAGAGACCCAGTACTTC
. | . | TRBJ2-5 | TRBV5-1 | CASSLTSRVKQETQYF | TGCGCCAGCAGCTTGACGTCCAGGGTGAAACAAGAGACCCAGTACTTC
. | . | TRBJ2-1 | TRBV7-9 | CASSSTLVANNEQFF | TGTGCCAGCAGCTCGACACTTGTCGCGAACAATGAGCAGTTCTTC
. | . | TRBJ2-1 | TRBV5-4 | CASSLDLAFSIQFF | TGTGCCAGCAGCTTAGATTTGGCCTTTAGCATCCAGTTCTTC
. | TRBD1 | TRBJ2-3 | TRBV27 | CASSTTGGYTDTQYF | TGTGCCAGCTCGACGACAGGGGGCTACACAGATACGCAGTATTTT
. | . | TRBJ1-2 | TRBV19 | CASSVDGHYGYTF | TGTGCCAGTAGTGTGGACGGCCACTATGGCTACACCTTC
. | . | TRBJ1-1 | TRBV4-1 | CASSQLDQNTEAFF | TGCGCCAGCAGCCAATTGGACCAGAACACTGAAGCTTTCTTT
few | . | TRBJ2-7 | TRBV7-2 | CASSGDEALYEQYF | TGTGCCAGCAGCGGAGATGAGGCTTTGTACGAGCAGTACTTC
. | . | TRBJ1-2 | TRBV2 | CASRSGKHGYTF | TGTGCCAGCAGATCAGGGAAACATGGCTACACCTTC
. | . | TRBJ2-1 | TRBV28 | CASSLGGRPNEQFF | TGTGCCAGCAGTTTAGGCGGTCGCCCCAATGAGCAGTTCTTC
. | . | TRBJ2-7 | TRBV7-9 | CASSLLAGLPYEQYF | TGTGCCAGCAGCTTATTAGCAGGCCTCCCCTACGAGCAGTACTTC
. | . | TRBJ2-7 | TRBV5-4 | CASSFGGFTYEQYF | TGTGCCAGCAGCTTCGGGGGATTTACCTACGAGCAGTACTTC
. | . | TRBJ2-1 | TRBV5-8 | CASSFGGSFNEQFF | TGTGCCAGCAGCTTTGGGGGATCCTTCAATGAGCAGTTCTTC
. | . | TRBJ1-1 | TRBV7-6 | CASSLAYRTTEAFF | TGTGCCAGCAGCTTAGCATACAGGACCACTGAAGCTTTCTTT
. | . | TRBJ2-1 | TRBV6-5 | CASSRWRGDNEQFF | TGTGCCAGCAGCCGGTGGCGGGGCGACAATGAGCAGTTCTTC
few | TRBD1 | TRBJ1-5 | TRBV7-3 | CASSSKDREAGQPQHF | TGTGCCAGCAGCTCAAAGGACAGGGAGGCAGGGCAGCCCCAGCATTTT
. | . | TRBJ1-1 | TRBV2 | CAFWGGMPEAFF | TGTGCCTTTTGGGGGGGAATGCCTGAAGCTTTCTTT
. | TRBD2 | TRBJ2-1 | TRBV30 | CAWSVLAGGYNEQFF | TGTGCCTGGAGTGTACTTGCGGGAGGCTACAATGAGCAGTTCTTC
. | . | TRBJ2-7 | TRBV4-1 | CASSQDRDYEQYF | TGCGCCAGCAGCCAGGACCGGGACTACGAGCAGTACTTC
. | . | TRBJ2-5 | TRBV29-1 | CSVEAPGPGETQYF | TGCAGCGTTGAGGCTCCCGGGCCCGGCGAGACCCAGTACTTC
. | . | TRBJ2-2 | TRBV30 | CAWSLSGSNTGELFF | TGTGCCTGGAGTCTGAGCGGCTCGAACACCGGGGAGCTGTTTTTT
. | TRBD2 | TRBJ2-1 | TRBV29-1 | CSVEENRLAGLYNEQFF | TGCAGCGTTGAAGAAAACCGACTAGCGGGTCTCTACAATGAGCAGTTCTTC
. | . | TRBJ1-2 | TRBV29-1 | CSVDSNGGYTF | TGCAGCGTTGACAGTAACGGTGGCTACACCTTC
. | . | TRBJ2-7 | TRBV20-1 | CSARSTSEQYF | TGCAGTGCTAGATCGACATCCGAGCAGTACTTC
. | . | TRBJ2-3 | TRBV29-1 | CSHTEGGEGDTQYF | TGCAGCCACACTGAGGGGGGAGAAGGAGATACGCAGTATTTT
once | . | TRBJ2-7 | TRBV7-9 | CASSLGEGGWYEQYF | TGTGCCAGCAGCTTAGGTGAGGGAGGATGGTACGAGCAGTACTTC
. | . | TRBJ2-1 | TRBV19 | CASTNGGLYNEQFF | TGTGCCAGTACCAACGGAGGTCTCTACAATGAGCAGTTCTTC
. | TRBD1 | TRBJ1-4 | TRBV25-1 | CASRGDRGPSTNEKLFF | TGTGCCAGCAGAGGAGACAGGGGGCCCTCAACTAATGAAAAACTGTTTTTT
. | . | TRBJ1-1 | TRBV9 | CASSVEQHNTEAFF | TGTGCCAGCAGCGTAGAACAGCACAACACTGAAGCTTTCTTT
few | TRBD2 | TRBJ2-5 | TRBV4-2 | CASSPGTSGRWEQETQYF | TGTGCCAGCAGCCCCGGGACTAGCGGGAGGTGGGAGCAAGAGACCCAGTACTTC
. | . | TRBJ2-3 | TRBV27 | CASSLVSGGDSDRDTQYF | TGTGCCAGCAGTTTAGTGTCTGGAGGGGACAGTGATAGAGATACGCAGTATTTT
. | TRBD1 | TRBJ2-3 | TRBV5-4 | CASSFRGIRADTQYF | TGTGCCAGCAGCTTCAGGGGGATTCGCGCAGATACGCAGTATTTT
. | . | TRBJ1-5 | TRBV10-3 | CATCAAVNQPQHF | TGTGCCACCTGCGCAGCCGTCAATCAGCCCCAGCATTTT
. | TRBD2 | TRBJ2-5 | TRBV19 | CASSGLAEAETQYF | TGTGCCAGTAGTGGACTAGCGGAAGCGGAGACCCAGTACTTC
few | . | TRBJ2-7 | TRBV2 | CASELGEQYF | TGTGCCAGCGAGCTGGGCGAGCAGTACTTC
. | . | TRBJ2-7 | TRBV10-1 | CASSERGIGNEQYF | TGCGCCAGCAGTGAGAGGGGTATCGGGAACGAGCAGTACTTC